The T cell receptor (beta chain) described here comes from a study of vaccination and CD4 T cells after COVID-19 (dated by TCRdb to between 2020 and 2023). Context from the whole study: The convalescent cohort comprised six males and four females, including two Hispanic individuals, seven Caucasians, two Asians and one multiracial person. Post-COVID blood samples were collected from convalescent patients a median of approximately 100 days after diagnosis, with a range of roughly 35 to 180 days. Control cultures used a CEFX viral epitope pool as positive control, an HIV-1 Nef peptide pool as negative control, or no peptide. Post-vaccine blood samples were obtained a median of around 67 days after the second vaccine dose, with a range of about 13 to 250 days. In under 13 COVID-19 convalescent patients and a handful of infection-naive healthy vaccine recipients, researchers compared the spike-specific CD4+ TCR repertoire from before mRNA vaccination with the repertoire from after. The cultures were stimulated with overlapping spike peptide pools from SARS-CoV-2 and from the common cold coronaviruses HCoV-NL63, HCoV-OC43 and HCoV-229E. In an earlier paper using these donors, memory CD4+ T cell crossreactivity between SARS-CoV-2 and common cold coronavirus spike proteins was assessed at the TCR clonotype level. Participants received two doses of either the Pfizer-BioNTech BNT162b2 vaccine (n=8) or the Moderna mRNA-1273 vaccine (n=2).

What the treatment or condition label conveys for this sample: roughly 11-day PBMC culture with coronavirus spike peptide pools or control peptides (ViraFEST assay). CD4+ T cells from unexposed donors were collected before the COVID-19 pandemic (2011-2018). To expand antigen-specific T cells with peptide pools and then pick out the expanded clonotypes through TCR sequencing, the study relied on the ViraFEST assay. Each well held about 1.8 million PBMCs cultured with approximately 9.1 ug/ml peptide pools in IMDM containing roughly 5% human AB serum and 7.5 to 10 IU/ml IL-2. On days 3 and 7, half of the culture medium was replaced with fresh IL-2-containing medium. Once the cells had been in culture for around nine days, the EasySep CD4+ T cell isolation kit was used to isolate CD4+ T cells by negative selection. As far as cell numbers permitted, CD4+ T cells from unexposed donors were tested for reactivity against SARS-CoV-2 S and N as well as four spike pools from common cold coronaviruses. Ficoll-Paque Plus gradient centrifugation was used to isolate PBMCs from whole blood, and the isolated PBMCs were then either used fresh or cryopreserved at -140C. In general, triplicate wells were set up for every culture condition. The leukapheresis product used for the unexposed donors was purchased from a commercial source.

Receptor amplification or capture employed PCR. TCR sequencing of DNA from cultured CD4+ T cells used the Oncomine TCR Beta short-read assay at the Johns Hopkins FTIC core. The QIAamp micro DNA kit was used to extract genomic DNA from the cultured CD4+ T cells. Oncomine TCR Beta libraries made from cultured CD4+ T cells were pooled using unique dual indexes and sequenced on an Illumina iSeq 100. As for how the authors treated the data: Non-productive sequences were filtered out, and CDR3s that did not start with C, did not end with F or W, or were shorter than 7 amino acids were discarded. The MANAFEST web application was used to identify antigen-specific clonotypes by comparing peptide-stimulated wells against reference wells and other culture wells. Positive clones required FDR below 0.05, an odds ratio above 5, and productive frequency above 0.1% in at least two of three replicate wells. Clonotypes that were significantly expanded in both SARS-CoV-2 spike wells and at least one common cold coronavirus spike condition were defined as cross-reactive. CDR3 homology was assessed with Levenshtein distances (stringdist) and unrooted phylogenetic trees (ape) in R version 3.6.1. The public reads were run again by TCRdb, first through fastp at Q25 and then through MiXCR, and only productive beta chains were kept. Rows are combined by CDR3 protein, so each entry shows the most common genes and DNA. TCRdb, not the original authors, processed these V and J calls. The sample has about 4,900 distinct CDR3 sequences on record, more than 25% of them singletons. The top ten hold around 34% of the sample.

Broader findings and caveats from the paper: Of the vaccine-specific clones in convalescent patients, 304 of 307, or nearly all, reacted only to SARS-CoV-2 spike and did not cross-react with common cold coronaviruses. In convalescent patients, a median about 86% of post-vaccine SARS-CoV-2-reactive clones were detected only after vaccination, and vaccine-specific priming was suggested by this finding. The number of convalescent patients in the study was relatively small, and the study did not examine early timepoints following natural infection. The median count of SARS-CoV-2-reactive clonotypes went up from around 21 after infection to a few dozen after vaccination, although the change was not significant.

Including the terminal cysteine and phenylalanine, the CDR3 comprises 16 residues. Left in the record is the CDR3 DNA by itself, 48 bases read in frame from the first base. Unmatched junction bases come to 10, with V trimmed by 0 bases and J by 6 bases. For CDR1 and CDR2, the germline V gene lists SGHTS and YDEGEE. As concerns this clonotype: It lacks a known antigen. The input lacks base qualities; no much larger clone sits a single base away.

Sequenced: CD4+ T cells from blood, cultured in vitro. This chain joins TRBV5-8 to TRBJ2-7; 9 middle bases align to TRBD1. This receptor was obtained from a human donor in good health. Here is the DNA: TGTGCCAGCAGCTTGGCCACAGGACAGGGGACGCGCGAGCAGTACTTC. It translates to CASSLATGQGTREQYF.